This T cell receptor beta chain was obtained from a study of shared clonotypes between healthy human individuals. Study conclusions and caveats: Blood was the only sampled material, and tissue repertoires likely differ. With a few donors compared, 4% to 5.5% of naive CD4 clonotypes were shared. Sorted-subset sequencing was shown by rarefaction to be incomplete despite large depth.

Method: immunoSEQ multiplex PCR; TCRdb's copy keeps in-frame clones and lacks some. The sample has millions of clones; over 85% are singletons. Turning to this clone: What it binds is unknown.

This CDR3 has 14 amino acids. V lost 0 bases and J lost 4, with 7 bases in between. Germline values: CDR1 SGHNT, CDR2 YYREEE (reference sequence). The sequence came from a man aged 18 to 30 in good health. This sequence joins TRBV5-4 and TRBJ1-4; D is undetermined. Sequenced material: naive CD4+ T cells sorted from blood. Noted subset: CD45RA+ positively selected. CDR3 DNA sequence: TGTGCCAGCAGCTTGGAAGTCAGTAATGAAAAACTGTTTTTT. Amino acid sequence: CASSLEVSNEKLFF. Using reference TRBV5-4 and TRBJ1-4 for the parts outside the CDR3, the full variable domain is ETGVTQSPTHLIKTRGQQVTLRCSSQSGHNTVSWYQQALGQGPQFIFQYYREEENGRGNFPPRFSGLQFPNYSSELNVNALELDDSALYLCASSLEVSNEKLFFGSGTQLSVL.